This TCR beta chain was recorded in a study of T cell responses to AZD1222 COVID-19 vaccine. Whole-study results and caveats: Spike-specific TCR breadth and depth rose after two AZD1222 doses. Repertoire samples came only from after the peak T cell response. Mostly white British, mostly female donors; authors suggested clonal diversity may be underestimated.

Germline lookup yields CDR1 KGHSH and CDR2 LQKENI. The V gene lost 3 bases and the J gene lost 7 bases, with 13 bases spanning the gap. CDR3 length: 13 residues. Repertoires were generated with immunoSEQ multiplex PCR, while TCRdb's copy carries only in-frame clones and drops some. The table includes 150,000 to 190,000 clones, 90% detected once. This clone was seen only a few times. Its matching antigen is unknown. The source material was peripheral blood, sampled 28 days after the second AZD1222 dose. The rearrangement joins TRBV18 to TRBJ2-7, with unresolved D. The TCR originated in an adult who received the AZD1222 COVID-19 vaccine. In DNA, the CDR3 is TGTGCCAGCTCACCCCCGGCCGCGCAGGAGCAGTACTTC. Its protein product is CASSPPAAQEQYF.